Below, 25 T cell receptor beta chains from the same sample are listed, as sequenced in a study of cytomegalovirus exposure and HLA in healthy donors. The PCR employed 60 Vbeta primers together with 13 Jbeta primers. Produced via immunoSEQ multiplex PCR; TCRdb's table is partial and in-frame only. The sample consists of under 200,000 clones, less than 90% of them appearing once. Material for sequencing was PBMCs. All receptors come from a woman between 50 and 59 years old in good health and CMV-seropositive.

This chain joins TRBV29-1 and TRBJ1-2, with D possibly matching TRBD1 (5 bases). The CDR3 is made up of 13 amino acids. Germline V CDR1 and CDR2: SQVTM, ANQGSEA. V dropped 6 bases and J dropped 7 bases, with 18 bases sitting between them. CDR3: CSVRLTALVGYTF. Written as DNA, the CDR3 is TGCAGCGTGCGGTTGACAGCCCTTGTTGGCTACACCTTC.

Notes on this clone: The junction shows a germline mismatch at one end, possibly a read error. This chain joins TRBV7-9 and TRBJ1-2, with 10 positions matching TRBD1. Germline V gives CDR1 SEHNR, CDR2 FQNEAQ (reference sequence). The CDR3 length is 15 residues. CDR3 sequence (DNA): TGTTCCAGCAGCGGAAGGACAGGGGGGGACTATGGCTACACCTTC. It is translated as CSSSGRTGGDYGYTF. Full variable domain (outside the CDR3, taken from reference TRBV7-9 and TRBJ1-2): DTGVSQNPRHKITKRGQNVTFRCDPISEHNRLYWYRQTLGQGPEFLTYFQNEAQLEKSRLLSDRFSAERPKGSFSTLEIQRTEQGDSAMYLCSSSGRTGGDYGYTFGSGTRLTVV.

The rearrangement uses TRBV5-5 and TRBJ2-1; the D is unclear. Germline V gives CDR1 SGHKS, CDR2 YYEKEE (reference sequence). With 5 bases removed from V and 0 bases from J, the gap between germline ends came to 15 bases. The CDR3 extends over 16 amino acids. The CDR3 region is CASSEPSSSSYNEQFF. The CDR3 bases are TGTGCCAGCAGTGAACCTTCTAGTTCCTCCTACAATGAGCAGTTCTTC.

The V gene is TRBV7-2, the J gene TRBJ1-6, with TRBD1 matching over 7 bases. From germline, CDR1 is SGHTA and CDR2 FQGNSA. The CDR3 is made up of 16 amino acids. Trimming cost V 1 base and J 0 bases; bases outside gene matches: 0. The CDR3 reads CASSLGTGSYNSPLHF. The CDR3 DNA is TGTGCCAGCAGCTTAGGGACAGGCTCCTATAATTCACCCCTCCACTTT.

The genes are TRBV30 and TRBJ2-7, with TRBD1 identical over 8 bases. This CDR3 region has 13 residues. The J segment lost 6 bases and the V segment lost 5 bases, leaving 9 bases of the junction unmatched. CDR1 is GTSNPN, CDR2 SVGIG, per germline (reference sequence). The CDR3 region is CAWDRGEGSEQYF. In DNA form, the CDR3 reads TGTGCCTGGGACAGGGGCGAGGGTAGCGAGCAGTACTTC.

The gene calls are TRBV9 and TRBJ2-7; 7 bases match TRBD1. The CDR3 is made up of 15 amino acids. With 4 bases clipped from V and 2 bases from J, the junction kept 9 bases outside the gene matches. Germline V gene lookup returns CDR1 SGDLS and CDR2 YYNGEE. This chain's CDR3 is CASSPREGAPYEQYF. The DNA of the CDR3 is TGTGCCAGCAGCCCTCGCGAGGGGGCCCCCTACGAGCAGTACTTC.

This CDR3 is CASSQDSGGHSPLHF. The CDR3 DNA follows: TGCGCCAGCAGCCAAGATTCCGGGGGTCATTCACCCCTCCACTTT. V is TRBV4-3 and J is TRBJ1-6, with a possible D match to TRBD1 (5 bases). CDR3 length: 15 amino acids. V was trimmed by 0 bases and J by 8 bases, leaving 11 bases between them. Per the germline V gene, CDR1 is LGHNA and CDR2 is YSLEER.

This clone has a single count. The rearrangement joins TRBV11-1 to TRBJ2-5; 7 nucleotides line up with TRBD1. V shed 2 bases, J shed 1 base, and the junction held 4 bases outside the gene matches. This CDR3 comprises 15 residues. The germline CDR1 and CDR2 sequences are SGHAT and FQDESV (reference sequence). CDR3 amino acids: CASSLRQGGQETQYF. The CDR3 DNA is TGTGCCAGCAGCTTACGACAGGGTGGCCAAGAGACCCAGTACTTC.

This clone was seen just once. Mismatch with germline at one junction end may stem from a read error. This chain uses TRBV7-9 with TRBJ1-4; D is undetermined. This CDR3 has 12 residues. From germline, CDR1 is SEHNR and CDR2 FQNEAQ (reference sequence). The CDR3 DNA sequence: TGTTCCAGCAGCTTACGGTCGGGAAAACTGTTTTTT. Translating it yields CSSSLRSGKLFF.

The rearrangement joins TRBV7-6 to TRBJ1-5; 8 positions agree with TRBD1. The CDR3 consists of 14 residues. Looked up from germline, CDR1 is SGHVS and CDR2 is FNYEAQ. V gave up 1 base and J gave up 6 bases; unmatched junction bases: 2. CDR3 sequence reads: CASSLGQGTQPQHF. The DNA for the CDR3 is TGTGCCAGCAGCTTAGGACAGGGGACTCAGCCCCAGCATTTT.

On this clone: The junction departs from the called germline gene at one end, perhaps through a read error. The genes are TRBV7-9 and TRBJ1-3; possible D gene TRBD1, 5 bases. CDR3 length equals 14 residues. Germline lookup yields CDR1 SEHNR and CDR2 FQNEAQ (reference sequence). CDR3 DNA sequence: TGTTCCAGCAGCCTACAGGTATCCGAAAACACCATATATTTT. Its translation: CSSSLQVSENTIYF.

The chain couples TRBV7-9 to TRBJ2-1, with D perhaps TRBD2 (5 bases). The CDR3 totals 15 residues. The V end was cut by 2 bases, the J end by 2 bases, with 10 bases between. Per the germline V gene, CDR1 is SEHNR and CDR2 is FQNEAQ (reference sequence). The CDR3 nucleotides read TGTGCCAGCAGCTTAAGCGGCCAACCCTACAATGAGCAGTTCTTC. Amino acids: CASSLSGQPYNEQFF.

The chain is built from TRBV6-1 and TRBJ1-3, with a tentative D call TRBD1 (5 bases). V was shortened by 1 base and J by 11 bases, with 12 bases between the two germline ends. Germline V CDR1 and CDR2: MNHNS, SASEGT. The CDR3 has 13 residues. The CDR3 loop reads CASSEVGRDSIYF. DNA of the CDR3: TGTGCCAGCAGTGAAGTGGGCAGGGATTCCATATATTTT.

This clone has a handful of counts. The rearrangement links TRBV6-6 to TRBJ2-1, with a possible D match to TRBD2 (6 bases). This CDR3 has 16 residues. Deletions cut 2 bases from V and 0 bases from J, with 11 bases between. The germline CDR1 and CDR2 sequences are MNHNY and SVGAGI (reference sequence). CDR3 coding DNA: TGTGCCAGCAGTTACCTGGCGGGAAGCTCCTACAATGAGCAGTTCTTC. Amino acids: CASSYLAGSSYNEQFF.

In this sample, this clone turned up a few times. This chain joins TRBV7-2 and TRBJ2-5; D remains unclear. Germline CDR1 SGHTA, CDR2 FQGNSA. Trimming pared 1 base from V and 0 bases from J, leaving 9 bases between. The CDR3 is 15 amino acids. In DNA, the CDR3 is TGTGCCAGCAGCTTAGTAACGGGTTACCAAGAGACCCAGTACTTC. Translated: CASSLVTGYQETQYF. The full variable domain, with the rest looked up from reference TRBV7-2 and TRBJ2-5, is GAGVSQSPSNKVTEKGKDVELRCDPISGHTALYWYRQSLGQGLEFLIYFQGNSAPDKSGLPSDRFSAERTGGSVSTLTIQRTQQEDSAVYLCASSLVTGYQETQYFGPGTRLLVL.

The CDR3 protein is CASSLNGLAGAIQETQYF. The CDR3 nucleotides read TGCGCCAGCAGCTTAAATGGACTAGCGGGAGCCATCCAAGAGACCCAGTACTTC. The chain uses TRBV5-1 and TRBJ2-5; 13 bases fit TRBD2. Losses at the gene ends were 2 bases for V and 1 base for J; bases not matched to a gene: 8. The CDR3 loop spans 18 amino acids. Germline CDR1 and CDR2: SGHRS and YFSETQ.

This chain joins TRBV2 and TRBJ2-3; D is perhaps TRBD2 (7 bases). CDR3 length: 14 amino acids. Germline CDR1 and CDR2: SNHLY and FYNNEI. V lost 6 bases and J lost 1, with 11 bases in between. The CDR3 nucleotides are TGTGCCAGCAGGGGGGGGCGCGGCACAGATACGCAGTATTTT. This gives the protein CASRGGRGTDTQYF.

This chain uses TRBV4-1 with TRBJ2-1; no firm D call. V was cut by 0 bases and J by 8 bases, with 8 bases left in between. Germline-derived CDR1 and CDR2 are MGHRA and YSYEKL. This CDR3 region has 13 residues. The CDR3 DNA sequence: TGCGCCAGCAGCCAAGATTTTGGCTATGAGCAGTTCTTC. Protein sequence: CASSQDFGYEQFF.

The chain joins TRBV6-5 to TRBJ1-2; 8 bases line up with TRBD1. Germline V lookup: CDR1 MNHEY, CDR2 SVGAGI. Trimming cost V 6 bases and J 2 bases; bases outside gene matches: 5. The CDR3 has 14 residues. In DNA form, the CDR3 reads TGTGCCAGCAGCCGCGGGACAGGCAACTATGGCTACACCTTC. Translation: CASSRGTGNYGYTF.

The chain's CDR3 is CASSAQGDPHSPLHF. DNA of the CDR3: TGTGCCAGCAGCGCACAGGGGGACCCCCACTCACCCCTCCACTTT. V usage is TRBV7-2 and J usage is TRBJ1-6; TRBD1 agrees at 8 bases. Germline loops: CDR1 SGHTA, CDR2 FQGNSA. The CDR3 is 15 residues long. Germline trimming cut 5 bases from V and 10 bases from J; bases unmatched to any gene: 10.

J is TRBJ1-5 and V is TRBV7-2; D is uncertain. This CDR3 has 13 residues. CDR1 is SGHTA, CDR2 FQGNSA, per germline. Trimming cost V 0 bases and J 4 bases, with 4 bases left between them. The CDR3 sequence: CASSLARNQPQHF. In DNA, the CDR3 is TGTGCCAGCAGCTTAGCCAGAAATCAGCCCCAGCATTTT.

The chain uses TRBV5-1 and TRBJ2-2, with a tentative D call TRBD1 (6 bases). Trimming took off 5 bases at V and 6 bases at J, with 14 bases between the two ends. This CDR3 contains 14 residues. CDR1 SGHRS and CDR2 YFSETQ come from the germline V gene. CDR3 DNA sequence: TGCGCCAGCAGTGAACAGGGTTCCGCCGGGGAGCTGTTTTTT. It yields the protein CASSEQGSAGELFF.

The V and J genes are TRBV4-1 and TRBJ2-2; D remains unclear. The CDR3 spans 15 residues. The V end lost 1 base, the J end lost 1 base, and 7 bases lay between the germline ends. The V gene's germline CDR1 is MGHRA and CDR2 YSYEKL. The CDR3 DNA reads TGCGCCAGCAGCCAAGGATACGGGAACACCGGGGAGCTGTTTTTT. Encoded protein: CASSQGYGNTGELFF.

The V gene is TRBV9, the J gene TRBJ2-3; a weak D match, TRBD2 (5 bases). In germline, CDR1 is SGDLS, CDR2 YYNGEE. The CDR3 is 15 amino acids. Trimming removed 0 bases at V and 1 base at J, with 9 bases between. CDR3 amino acids: CASSVDGLRTDTQYF. In DNA form, the CDR3 reads TGTGCCAGCAGCGTAGATGGACTCCGCACAGATACGCAGTATTTT.

This chain joins TRBV6-5 and TRBJ2-3; 7 nucleotides align to TRBD1. This CDR3 contains 14 residues. Germline loops: CDR1 MNHEY, CDR2 SVGAGI. Unmatched junction bases numbered 1, after V lost 4 bases and J lost 0 bases. CDR3 sequence (DNA): TGTGCCAGCAGTTGGGACAGAAGCACAGATACGCAGTATTTT. It encodes CASSWDRSTDTQYF.